This TCR beta chain was observed in a study of siplizumab effects on memory and regulatory T cells (dated by TCRdb to the late 2010s). Background on the whole study: The study examined how the anti-CD2 antibody siplizumab affects alloreactive T-cell subsets in allogeneic mixed lymphocyte reactions built from human PBMCs.

Sorted unstimulated T cells and proliferating T cells recovered from mixed lymphocyte reactions underwent TCRbeta CDR3 sequencing. Fresh whole blood from more than 8 HLA-typed healthy donors was used as the source from which PBMCs were isolated. Library prep was done by the immunoSEQ multiplex PCR assay. Approximately 100,000 TCR templates per sample were assayed on the deep sequencing platform. Genomic DNA extracted from sorted T cells was used for TCRbeta CDR3 sequencing. As for the authors' bioinformatics: The R programming language was used for clonal analysis of TCRbeta CDR3 data. Alloreactive CD4+ and CD8+ clones were identified by comparing unstimulated samples to CFSE-low samples taken after the reaction. Alloreactive CD4+ clones were assigned to regulatory or non-regulatory origin by matching sequences to sorted unstimulated Treg and non-Treg repertoires. TCRdb stores this immuneACCESS table with in-frame sequences only. Part of the clones is absent; in the studies checked, under half of the shortfall reflects unresolved V genes, and no reason is known for the rest. V, J and clone size are those of that table, while D and trimming were read from the DNA. Present in this sample are roughly 100,000 clones, 90% to 95% of which were seen just once. The top ten constitute 0.32% of the sample.

The full study reports these points: Among mappable alloreactive CD4+ clones, the Treg-derived fraction averaged around 70% with siplizumab versus approximately 27% in control reactions. Because sequences below about 10^-5 frequency were poorly captured, only a minor fraction of alloreactive clones could be mapped to unstimulated subsets. A naive or memory phenotype could not be assigned to roughly 75-96% of proliferating CD4+ or CD8+ clones. The suppressive function of proliferating Tregs from siplizumab cultures was not functionally confirmed. Compared with memory T cells, unstimulated naive T cells appeared more diverse, and naive cells seemed to make a substantial contribution to the alloresponse. Siplizumab significantly reduced the cumulative frequency of alloreactive sequences traceable to unstimulated CD4+ memory T cells.

Comments on this clone: Its binding antigen is unknown. It has no much larger one-base neighbor in the sample; base qualities were not kept.

This TCR came from a human donor in good health. The sequenced sample consisted of CD4+ T cells sorted from blood.

The nucleotides read TGTGCCAGCTCACGACTGACAGGGGGGAATGGCTACACCTTC. Its protein reads: CASSRLTGGNGYTF. The rearranged chain carries TRBV18 and TRBJ1-2; 9 central bases correspond to TRBD1. Counted from cysteine to phenylalanine, this CDR3 has 14 amino acids. CDR3 DNA only is kept here, 42 bases in frame from base 1. From V the trimming removes 4 bases and from J it removes 6 bases, while the gene matches leave 6 bases of the junction unaccounted for. Via the germline V gene, CDR1 is KGHSH and CDR2 LQKENI.